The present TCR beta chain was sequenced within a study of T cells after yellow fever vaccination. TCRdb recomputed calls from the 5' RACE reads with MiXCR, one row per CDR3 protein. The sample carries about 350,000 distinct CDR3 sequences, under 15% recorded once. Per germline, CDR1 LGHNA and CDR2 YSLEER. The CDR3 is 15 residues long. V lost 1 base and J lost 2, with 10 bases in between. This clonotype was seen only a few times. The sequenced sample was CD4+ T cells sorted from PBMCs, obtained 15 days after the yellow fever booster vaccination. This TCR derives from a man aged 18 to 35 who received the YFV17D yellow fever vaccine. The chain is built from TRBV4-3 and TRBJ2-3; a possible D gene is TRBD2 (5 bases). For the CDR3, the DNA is TGCGCCAGCAGCCAAGGACTACCGGTCACAGATACGCAGTATTTT. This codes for CASSQGLPVTDTQYF.